This is a list of T cell receptor beta chains from one sample in a study of T-cell reconstitution after alpha-beta-depleted transplantation in children. Each CDR3 protein gets one entry after TCRdb re-called the PCR reads with MiXCR. The sample includes around 450,000 distinct CDR3 sequences, around two fifths seen only once; the top ten take under 35%. The starting material was PBMCs, obtained before TCRalphabeta/CD19-depleted stem cell transplant. The receptors were gathered from a girl aged 2 to 10 with aplastic anemia, due to receive a stem cell transplant. CDR3s leave out the opening cysteine and the closing phenylalanine or tryptophan. Each record gives: V gene, J gene, CDR3 protein.

>TRBV5-1|TRBJ2-7
ASSAGTTQREQY
>TRBV20-1|TRBJ2-1
SARDSGLDYNEQF
>TRBV24-1|TRBJ2-1
ATSGSYNEQF
>TRBV30|TRBJ2-3
AWTLAGVADTQY
>TRBV5-1|TRBJ2-3
ASSWGYTDTQY
>TRBV5-4|TRBJ2-1
ASSLAAASGGNEQF
>TRBV5-4|TRBJ2-5
ASSHRDGQETQY
>TRBV4-1|TRBJ2-3
ASSQVLGNTDTQY
>TRBV29-1|TRBJ2-3
SVDSWTDSTDTQY
>TRBV12-3/TRBV12-4|TRBJ2-7
ASSFGAGPYEQY
>TRBV7-6|TRBJ2-7
ASSLDPGGYEQY
>TRBV5-1|TRBJ2-7
ASSRRDSNYEQY
>TRBV29-1|TRBJ1-1
SVAQTGGRGTEAF
>TRBV5-1|TRBJ1-2
ASSLALQGAQGYT
>TRBV28|TRBJ2-7
ASSSPLAPSYEQY
>TRBV20-1|TRBJ2-3
SGRTSVLLDTQY
>TRBV7-2|TRBJ2-3
ASSLQGGWTDTQY
>TRBV10-3|TRBJ2-5
AIRTRGLQETQY
>TRBV10-3|TRBJ1-1
AISESRGEAF
>TRBV3-1|TRBJ2-5
ASSRNSGAGETQY
>TRBV29-1|TRBJ1-2
SVAGQNYGYT
>TRBV10-3|TRBJ2-6
AISPGTGSSGANVLT
>TRBV28|TRBJ1-2
ASMVDGYT
>TRBV11-2|TRBJ2-3
ASSSVGTGSTDTQY
>TRBV20-1|TRBJ2-3
SALLGIGDTQY
>TRBV6-1|TRBJ2-3
ASSQGLAGERDTQY
>TRBV20-1|TRBJ2-5
SARDLQRETQY
>TRBV29-1|TRBJ2-7
SVEATPGTYEQY
>TRBV20-1|TRBJ2-1
SARTGTGGQQF
>TRBV12-3/TRBV12-4|TRBJ2-5
ASSSEVLAGGQETQY
>TRBV5-1|TRBJ2-5
ASSYPGKETQY
>TRBV12-3/TRBV12-4|TRBJ2-2
ASSLVFRDGGELF
>TRBV7-9|TRBJ2-1
ASRFEGAYNEQF
>TRBV20-1|TRBJ2-4
SAKRFPPKNIQY
>TRBV5-1|TRBJ2-1
ASSLVLAVNEQF
>TRBV30|TRBJ2-1
AWAGGGNLNEQF
>TRBV20-1|TRBJ1-5
SAEPDSNQPQH
>TRBV5-1|TRBJ1-1
ASRVPQVSPDTEAF
>TRBV7-8|TRBJ2-3
ASSLIRGAPPRDTQY
>TRBV14|TRBJ2-1
ASSQLIILGAYNEQF
>TRBV20-1|TRBJ2-7
SADPGTDYEQY
>TRBV7-2|TRBJ1-2
ASSPAATGGGYT
>TRBV7-2|TRBJ1-5
ASSIGHSNQPQH
>TRBV20-1|TRBJ2-1
SARETSGYNEQF
>TRBV5-1|TRBJ2-5
ASSWGDGPKGETQY
>TRBV6-5|TRBJ2-7
ASSYSGLEGEQY
>TRBV4-1|TRBJ2-1
ASSQGAGYEQF
>TRBV28|TRBJ2-3
ASRGGLSTDTQY
>TRBV6-5|TRBJ1-3
ASSYGSSGNTIY
>TRBV28|TRBJ1-5
ASKAGGGVNQPQH
>TRBV7-3|TRBJ2-3
ASSHGQATDTQY
>TRBV6-1|TRBJ1-5
ASSVGISNQPQH
>TRBV29-1|TRBJ1-1
SATRGGSTEAF
>TRBV27|TRBJ2-1
ASSHGQGIYNEQF
>TRBV10-3|TRBJ2-5
AIRTGQGMETQY
>TRBV19|TRBJ2-7
ASSIEGQGPYEQY
>TRBV4-3|TRBJ2-2
ASSQEGSLGGSLTGELF
>TRBV10-2|TRBJ2-1
ASSAPAGGYNEQF
>TRBV4-2|TRBJ2-3
ASSPSVGGYTQY